The 4 T cell receptor beta chains below were found in one sample sequenced in a study of early T cells in non-severe SARS-CoV-2 infection. TCRdb re-analysed the 5' RACE reads in MiXCR, keeping a single row per CDR3 protein. The sample shows about 83,000 distinct CDR3 sequences, roughly an eighth of them seen only once. Material for sequencing was whole blood. The origin of the receptors is an adult who was a healthcare worker with PCR-confirmed SARS-CoV-2 infection or an uninfected control (not recorded which).

This clonotype came up a few times. V gene TRBV30 combines with J gene TRBJ2-3; D remains ambiguous. Germline CDR1 reads GTSNPN; CDR2 reads SVGIG (reference sequence). The CDR3 totals 14 residues. With 4 bases removed from V and 4 bases from J, the gap between germline ends came to 15 bases. The CDR3 DNA is TGTGCCTGGAAAGGGCCCAAGACCGCAGATACGCAGTATTTT. Translating gives CAWKGPKTADTQYF.

This chain uses TRBV29-1 with TRBJ2-6; 7 bases agree with TRBD1. The CDR3 consists of 14 residues. The germline gives CDR1 SQVTM, CDR2 ANQGSEA. V shed 2 bases and J 2 bases; nucleotides not matched to a gene: 0. The CDR3 is CSVEQGAGANVLTF. CDR3 nucleotide sequence: TGCAGCGTTGAACAGGGGGCTGGGGCCAACGTCCTGACTTTC.

The gene calls are TRBV7-2 and TRBJ2-3; D unclear. Germline lookup yields CDR1 SGHTA and CDR2 FQGNSA. The CDR3 runs to 15 residues. With 4 bases removed from V and 2 bases from J, the gap between germline ends came to 13 bases. This chain's CDR3 is CASSYVRSATDTQYF. The CDR3 DNA sequence: TGTGCCAGCAGCTACGTCCGTTCGGCCACAGATACGCAGTATTTT. Full variable domain (missing parts from reference TRBV7-2 and TRBJ2-3): GAGVSQSPSNKVTEKGKDVELRCDPISGHTALYWYRQSLGQGLEFLIYFQGNSAPDKSGLPSDRFSAERTGGSVSTLTIQRTQQEDSAVYLCASSYVRSATDTQYFGPGTRLTVL.

This clonotype appeared many times. The chain carries TRBV7-3 and TRBJ2-7; TRBD2 matches at 10 bases. There are 15 residues in the CDR3. V shed 5 bases and J 4 bases; nucleotides not matched to a gene: 8. Germline V gene sequence: CDR1 SGHTA, CDR2 FQGTGA. The CDR3 nucleotides are TGTGCCAGCAGCGCCGCTAGCGGGGGTTCTTACGAGCAGTACTTC. It specifies CASSAASGGSYEQYF.